This T cell receptor beta chain was documented in a study of T cells in Graves' hyperthyroidism and ophthalmopathy. The CDR3 regions of TCR beta were amplified from RNA transcripts. The HTBI primer set was used in a first-round RT-PCR of the TCR CDR3. TCRdb used MiXCR to reprocess the multiplex PCR reads, holding one entry per CDR3 protein. The profile shows 390,000 or so distinct CDR3 sequences, over 12% of them singletons. Researchers barred patients who had uncontrolled infection, other autoimmune disease, pregnancy or lactation. This clonotype was seen at least ten times. The CDR3 covers 10 residues. V dropped 4 bases and J dropped 8 bases, with 8 bases sitting between them. Germline-derived CDR1 and CDR2 are DFQATT and SNEGSKA (reference sequence).

The sequenced sample consisted of blood. The sequence derives from a man younger than 30 with Graves' ophthalmopathy. The J gene is TRBJ1-2, the V gene TRBV20-1; D unclear. DNA for the CDR3: TGCAGTGCTACCACCGTGGGCTACACCTTC. Translated: CSATTVGYTF.